Listed below are T cell receptor beta chains from one sample, sequenced in a study of T cell responses to AZD1222 COVID-19 vaccine. Measured with immunoSEQ multiplex PCR; TCRdb has only the in-frame clones, and not every one. The top ten clones hold 4.4% of a sample with 100,000 to 150,000 clones, around 91% of them seen once. The sequencing here drew on peripheral blood, taken on day 0 of MenACWY control vaccination. These receptors originate from an adult in good health. Each CDR3 is given with its conserved first and last residue. D genes are given only for firm matches. Some rows have no size entry. The others give once, few or many, or a class for an expanded clone.

J	size	D	V	DNA	CDR3
TRBJ1-4	NA	TRBD1	TRBV19	TGTGCCAGTAGTATAGGGACAGGCCGAGGTAATGAAAAACTGTTTTTT	CASSIGTGRGNEKLFF
TRBJ2-3	NA	TRBD2	TRBV5-4	TGTGCCAGCAGCTTTCCCCTAGCGGGGGGGCCAACAGATACGCAGTATTTT	CASSFPLAGGPTDTQYF
TRBJ2-2	few	NA	TRBV2	TGTGCCAGTACAGGCTTTGGCGGGGAGCTGTTTTTT	CASTGFGGELFF
TRBJ2-7	once	NA	TRBV9	TGTGCCAGCAGCGTAGACGGGTACGAGCAGTACTTC	CASSVDGYEQYF
TRBJ2-7	NA	NA	TRBV7-9	TGTGCCAGCAGCTTTAGTGGGCCAGGGGGGAGGAACGAGCAGTACTTC	CASSFSGPGGRNEQYF
TRBJ1-2	NA	NA	TRBV19	TGTGCCAGTAGTATCTCGGCGGGGGATAACTATGGCTACACCTTC	CASSISAGDNYGYTF
TRBJ2-6	NA	NA	TRBV11-2	TGTGCCAGCAGACCAACAGGAGATCCCCCTGGGGCCAACGTCCTGACTTTC	CASRPTGDPPGANVLTF
TRBJ1-5	NA	TRBD1	TRBV9	TGTGCCAGCAGCGTAGGACGGGGACAGGTTTATGATCAGCCCCAGCATTTT	CASSVGRGQVYDQPQHF
TRBJ2-3	NA	TRBD2	TRBV3-1/TRBV3-2	TGTGCCAGCAGCCAGGCAATAGCGGGAGGGACAGATACGCAGTATTTT	CASSQAIAGGTDTQYF
TRBJ2-7	NA	NA	TRBV7-2	TGTGCCAGCAGCTCTTTATACGAGCAGTACTTC	CASSSLYEQYF
TRBJ2-1	NA	TRBD2	TRBV7-6	TGTGCCAGCAGCCTAGCGGGAGGGTGGGATGAGCAGTTCTTC	CASSLAGGWDEQFF
TRBJ2-1	NA	NA	TRBV12-3/TRBV12-4	TGTGCCAGCAGTTTAGTCCCCCGAGGTGAGCAGTTCTTC	CASSLVPRGEQFF
TRBJ2-3	NA	NA	TRBV11-3	TGTGCCAGCAGCCTTGGGCAAACTAGCACAGATACGCAGTATTTT	CASSLGQTSTDTQYF
TRBJ2-1	NA	NA	TRBV7-2	TGTGCCAGCAGCTCCTCTTATGAGCAGTTCTTC	CASSSSYEQFF
TRBJ1-1	medium-sized	NA	TRBV7-6	TGTGCCAGCAGCTTAGTCAGTCATCTTGCAGACTCGAACACTGAAGCTTTCTTT	CASSLVSHLADSNTEAFF
TRBJ2-4	NA	NA	TRBV9	TGTGCCAGCAGCGTAGTTGAGGGTGCAGCCAAAAACATTCAGTACTTC	CASSVVEGAAKNIQYF
TRBJ1-1	NA	NA	TRBV2	TGTGCCAGCATTAAAAACACTGAAGCTTTCTTT	CASIKNTEAFF
TRBJ1-3	NA	NA	TRBV5-1	TGCGCCAGCAGCTCAGGAGACTCTGGAAACACCATATATTTT	CASSSGDSGNTIYF
TRBJ1-4	NA	NA	TRBV5-1	TGCGCCAGCAGTTCCCAGGGTACTGAAAAACTGTTTTTT	CASSSQGTEKLFF
TRBJ1-1	NA	NA	TRBV10-3	TGTGCCATCAGTGAGTCCTCGACAGTGAACACTGAAGCTTTCTTT	CAISESSTVNTEAFF
TRBJ1-1	NA	NA	TRBV20-1	TGCAGTGCTAGGAAGAACACTGAAGCTTTCTTT	CSARKNTEAFF
TRBJ2-7	NA	TRBD2	TRBV27	TGTGCCAGCAGTCCTAAGAGAAGGCTAGCGGGGTACGAGCAGTACTTC	CASSPKRRLAGYEQYF
TRBJ1-5	NA	TRBD1	TRBV19	TGTGCCAGTAGTTCACCCAGGGACAGGGTTCCCTATAGCAATCAGCCCCAGCATTTT	CASSSPRDRVPYSNQPQHF
TRBJ2-1	once	NA	TRBV7-8	TGTGCCAGCAGCTTAGTCCGAACTAGCCCCAATGAGCAGTTCTTC	CASSLVRTSPNEQFF
TRBJ1-2	NA	NA	TRBV5-6	TGTGCCAGCAGCTTGGCTGGTAGGGACACCTATGGCTACACCTTC	CASSLAGRDTYGYTF
TRBJ2-7	NA	TRBD2	TRBV28	TGTGCCAGCAGTTTGGAGACTAGCGGGATTTACGAGCAGTACTTC	CASSLETSGIYEQYF
TRBJ2-5	NA	NA	TRBV6-5	TGTGCCAGCAGCTCCTCGACAGAGTTCCAAGAGACCCAGTACTTC	CASSSSTEFQETQYF
TRBJ1-1	NA	TRBD1	TRBV3-1/TRBV3-2	TGTGCCAGCAGCCGAGGACAGGGGGCGCGGACTGAAGCTTTCTTT	CASSRGQGARTEAFF